This T cell receptor beta chain is from a study of T cell repertoires in cytomegalovirus infection. A single record per CDR3 protein comes from TCRdb applying MiXCR to the reads. This sample has roughly 240,000 distinct CDR3 sequences, with 5% to 8.5% found just once. Germline V gene lookup returns CDR1 SQVTM and CDR2 ANQGSEA. With 8 bases removed from V and 4 bases from J, the gap between germline ends came to 16 bases. This CDR3 contains 13 residues. Sequencing was done on a sample of PBMCs. The receptor's source is a human donor in good health (CMV status not recorded). Some clones in this sample may be carry-over from other donors' samples. This chain links TRBV29-1 with TRBJ2-3; D ambiguous. As DNA, the CDR3 is TGCAGCTCCTGGTGGGTCGCTGCAGATACGCAGTATTTT. It codes for CSSWWVAADTQYF.